This T cell receptor beta chain comes out of a study of T cell repertoires in cytomegalovirus infection. From the reads, TCRdb called clonotypes with MiXCR, one entry per CDR3 protein. The sample yields under 200,000 distinct CDR3 sequences, about a tenth seen once. This clonotype was detected a few times. This CDR3 comprises 13 residues. Trimming took 4 bases from V and 4 from J, leaving 13 bases between them. Per the germline V gene, CDR1 is SQVTM and CDR2 is ANQGSEA. This clonotype was sampled from a human donor in good health (CMV status not recorded). Some clones in this sample may be carry-over from other donors' samples. Sequencing was performed on PBMCs. This sequence joins TRBV29-1 and TRBJ1-1; D is undetermined. CDR3 DNA: TGCAGCGTTGGCTTGGGAAAAGGCACTGAAGCTTTCTTT. Protein sequence: CSVGLGKGTEAFF.